What follows describes a single TCR beta chain. Its antigen is as yet unknown. This entry is derived from a study of cytomegalovirus exposure and HLA in healthy donors. Regarding the study as a whole: CMV serostatus alone was available as immune exposure information. Investigators reported about 160 TCR beta chains as tied to cytomegalovirus. Usually a TCR sequence was rare, but some public TCRs were found in many donors. TRBV6-2, TRBV6-3 and some other V segments were excluded as indistinguishable.

Vbeta (60) and Jbeta (13) primers were used in the PCR. The data were produced by immunoSEQ multiplex PCR, yet TCRdb's version contains in-frame clones alone and is incomplete. The sample lists under 95,000 clones, less than 85% occurring once. The junction had 10 bases not matched to a gene; V was cut back by 3 bases and J by 3 bases. Germline CDR1 reads KGHSH; CDR2 reads LQKENI. This CDR3 region has 16 residues. The sequence derives from a man between 25 and 39 years old in good health and CMV-seropositive. The chain recombines TRBV18 with TRBJ1-2; 7 nucleotides line up with TRBD1. The sequenced sample consisted of PBMCs. This CDR3 reads CASSPQQGGRDYGYTF. The CDR3 DNA reads TGTGCCAGCTCACCCCAGCAGGGGGGCCGGGACTATGGCTACACCTTC.